The 17 T cell receptor beta chains given below trace back to one sample, sequenced in a study of identical twins. TCRdb fed the 5' RACE reads into MiXCR, producing one record per CDR3 protein. The table records a few hundred thousand distinct CDR3 sequences, approximately 17% of them present only once. Sequences were obtained from naive T cells sorted from blood. These TCRs come from a man between 50 and 59 years old in good health.

The sample holds a few counts of this clonotype. The chain is built from TRBV5-6 and TRBJ2-1, with TRBD2 identical over 7 bases. This CDR3 has 14 amino acids. CDR1 is SGHDT and CDR2 is YYEEEE in the germline V gene. Unmatched junction bases numbered 5, after V lost 0 bases and J lost 8 bases. CDR3 region: CASSLGDYSDEQFF. The CDR3 bases are TGTGCCAGCAGCTTGGGGGACTACAGCGATGAGCAGTTCTTC.

This chain links TRBV4-2 with TRBJ2-4; TRBD1 matches 7 bases. The ends lost 2 bases at V and 4 bases at J; junction bases unmatched: 8. In germline, CDR1 is LGHNA, CDR2 YNFKEQ. This CDR3 contains 16 residues. The CDR3 loop is CASSQSGQTLKNIQYF. The CDR3 DNA is TGTGCCAGCAGCCAATCGGGACAGACGCTTAAAAACATTCAGTACTTC.

The chain uses TRBV6-1 and TRBJ2-7; 9 bases fit TRBD2. CDR1 is MNHNS, CDR2 SASEGT, per germline. This CDR3 comprises 14 residues. V lost 5 bases, J lost 5 bases, and 7 bases stayed unmatched. Here the CDR3 reads CASSRLAGANEQYF. In DNA, the CDR3 is TGTGCCAGCAGTAGGTTAGCGGGAGCCAACGAGCAGTACTTC.

The chain uses TRBV4-2 and TRBJ1-2, with TRBD1 as a possible D gene (5 bases). Germline-derived CDR1 and CDR2 are LGHNA and YNFKEQ. The length of the CDR3 is 14 residues. V lost 0 bases and J lost 5, with 10 bases in between. The CDR3 loop is CASSQEGGPYGYTF. The CDR3 coding sequence is TGTGCCAGCAGCCAAGAGGGGGGTCCGTATGGCTACACCTTC.

The J gene is TRBJ2-7, the V gene TRBV5-4; 9 positions agree with TRBD2. Unmatched junction bases numbered 12, after V lost 4 bases and J lost 7 bases. This CDR3 spans 15 amino acids. CDR1 is SGHNT, CDR2 YYREEE, per germline (reference sequence). DNA of the CDR3: TGTGCCAGCAGCCCCACCAGGGGACTAGCTCGTGAGCAGTACTTC. Residues: CASSPTRGLAREQYF.

This clonotype has ten or more counts. V and J are TRBV20-1 and TRBJ1-1; 9 positions match TRBD1. V was pared by 5 bases and J by 6 bases, with 4 bases of the junction left unmatched. The CDR3 sequence is 12 residues long. CDR1 is DFQATT and CDR2 is SNEGSKA in the germline V gene (reference sequence). In DNA, the CDR3 is TGCAGTGCTGGGGGACAGGGTCCTGAAGCTTTCTTT. Translating it yields CSAGGQGPEAFF.

The rearrangement links TRBV11-2 to TRBJ2-6; maybe TRBD2 (5 bases). V shed 6 bases and J shed 0 bases, with 21 bases lying between them. Germline V gene lookup returns CDR1 SGHAT and CDR2 FQNNGV. The CDR3 spans 19 residues. This CDR3 reads CASRHPGRGHTSGANVLTF. The CDR3 region has the DNA TGTGCCAGCAGGCATCCTGGACGGGGTCATACCTCTGGGGCCAACGTCCTGACTTTC.

This clonotype has a count of ten or more. V is TRBV2 and J is TRBJ2-7, with D perhaps being TRBD1 or TRBD2 (5 bases each). The V end lost 6 bases, the J end lost 4 bases, and 13 bases lay between the germline ends. CDR1 SNHLY and CDR2 FYNNEI come from the germline V gene. The CDR3 runs to 13 residues. CDR3 sequence: CASRPGPQYEQYF. CDR3 bases: TGTGCCAGCAGGCCGGGACCTCAATACGAGCAGTACTTC.

This chain joins TRBV30 and TRBJ2-7, with D perhaps TRBD1 or TRBD2 (6 bases each). V was pared by 0 bases and J by 1 base, with 10 bases between. Germline V lookup: CDR1 GTSNPN, CDR2 SVGIG (reference sequence). CDR3 length equals 14 residues. The CDR3: CAWSVRGLSYEQYF. The CDR3 DNA reads TGTGCCTGGAGTGTACGGGGGCTATCCTACGAGCAGTACTTC.

This clonotype was detected only a few times. The rearrangement uses TRBV10-3 and TRBJ1-5, with 7 bases matching TRBD1. V trimming: 0 bases; J trimming: 6 bases; junction bases outside the gene matches: 11. This CDR3 region has 17 residues. Germline CDR1 and CDR2: ENHRY and SYGVKD. DNA for the CDR3: TGTGCCATCAGTGAGTCCCCTACAGGGGCGAGAGGTCAGCCCCAGCATTTT. Its protein is CAISESPTGARGQPQHF.

Ten or more counts support this clonotype. The chain joins TRBV2 to TRBJ2-2; D ambiguous. Trimming removed 3 bases at V and 0 bases at J, with 8 bases between. The CDR3 runs to 15 residues. Germline V gene sequence: CDR1 SNHLY, CDR2 FYNNEI. CDR3 residues: CASSEWTSNTGELFF. The CDR3 DNA follows: TGTGCCAGCAGTGAGTGGACGTCGAACACCGGGGAGCTGTTTTTT.

This clonotype has a count of ten or more. The V call is TRBV6-5, the J call TRBJ2-5, with 7 bases that match TRBD2. CDR3 size: 17 residues. Looked up from germline, CDR1 is MNHEY and CDR2 is SVGAGI. V gave up 2 bases and J gave up 1 base; unmatched junction bases: 10. CDR3 in amino acids: CASSYGGRGLAQETQYF. CDR3 coding DNA: TGTGCCAGCAGTTACGGGGGGAGGGGTTTAGCCCAAGAGACCCAGTACTTC.

The chain joins TRBV6-5 to TRBJ1-2, with D uncertain. Deletions cut 2 bases from V and 2 bases from J, with 18 bases between. Germline values: CDR1 MNHEY, CDR2 SVGAGI. The CDR3 loop spans 17 amino acids. CDR3 protein: CASSYAPSPPANYGYTF. For the CDR3, the DNA is TGTGCCAGCAGTTACGCTCCAAGCCCCCCAGCAAACTATGGCTACACCTTC.

The chain is built from TRBV4-3 and TRBJ2-5; D gene unclear. There are 15 residues in the CDR3. V shed 3 bases and J shed 4 bases, with 15 bases lying between them. Germline V gives CDR1 LGHNA, CDR2 YSLEER. CDR3 in amino acids: CASSQTIGASETQYF. In nucleotides, the CDR3 is TGCGCCAGCAGCCAGACCATCGGAGCGTCAGAGACCCAGTACTTC.

This clonotype was observed many times. The chain uses TRBV29-1 and TRBJ2-5; 8 bases fit TRBD1. The V and J ends lost 2 bases and 4 bases, in that order; junction bases with no gene match: 12. Germline CDR1 SQVTM, CDR2 ANQGSEA. This CDR3 has 16 amino acids. CDR3 sequence reads: CSVESAGQGAAETQYF. The CDR3 bases are TGCAGCGTTGAATCTGCGGGGCAGGGGGCTGCAGAGACCCAGTACTTC.

The chain has TRBV27 and TRBJ2-6; D not resolved. Germline CDR1 reads MNHEY; CDR2 reads SMNVEV (reference sequence). The CDR3 loop spans 15 amino acids. Trimming cost V 6 bases and J 8 bases, with 17 bases left between them. This CDR3 reads CASSRNQGPSNVLTF. CDR3 bases: TGTGCCAGCAGCCGAAACCAAGGGCCATCCAACGTCCTGACTTTC.

The gene calls are TRBV5-1 and TRBJ1-6; 7 bases line up with TRBD1. The V gene's germline CDR1 is SGHRS and CDR2 YFSETQ. Unmatched junction bases numbered 5, after V lost 0 bases and J lost 8 bases. This CDR3 has 15 amino acids. The CDR3 loop is CASSLEGGEYSPLHF. The DNA of the CDR3 is TGCGCCAGCAGCTTGGAAGGGGGCGAGTATTCACCCCTCCACTTT.